This passage covers 30 T cell receptor beta chains from one sample sequenced in a study of metastatic and nonmetastatic thyroid tumors. TCRdb reassembled clones from the PCR reads with MiXCR. The table has 8,000 to 9,500 clones, roughly 31% seen once. Thyroid surgery had not been preceded by any treatment in any patient. Sequencing was performed on tumor tissue. The receptors come from a female donor with papillary thyroid cancer or a benign thyroid nodule (not recorded which). Some clones in this sample may be carry-over from other donors' samples.

The chain carries TRBV20-1 and TRBJ1-6, with D possibly matching TRBD1 (5 bases). The CDR3 covers 14 residues. The germline V gene has CDR1 DFQATT and CDR2 SNEGSKA (reference sequence). With 1 base removed from V and 5 bases from J, the gap between germline ends came to 9 bases. The DNA of the CDR3 is TGCAGTGCTAGAGCGGGGCAGAATAATTCACCCCTCCACTTT. Its translation is CSARAGQNNSPLHF.

By share, this clone ranks as large. The genes are TRBV20-1 and TRBJ2-7, with unresolved D. This CDR3 region has 14 residues. Looked up from germline, CDR1 is DFQATT and CDR2 is SNEGSKA (reference sequence). Trimming cost V 6 bases and J 3 bases, with 18 bases left between them. CDR3 residues: CSAPSQAGYYEQYF. The CDR3 DNA sequence: TGCAGTGCCCCGAGCCAGGCAGGTTACTACGAGCAGTACTTC.

The chain has TRBV20-1 and TRBJ1-1, with a possible D match to TRBD1 (5 bases). Trimming stripped 3 bases from V and 3 bases from J, with 8 bases between. In germline, CDR1 is DFQATT, CDR2 SNEGSKA (reference sequence). The CDR3 extends over 12 amino acids. DNA for the CDR3: TGCAGTGCTAGTCCGACAGACACTGAAGCTTTCTTT. Translated, it gives CSASPTDTEAFF.

By share, this clone ranks as medium-sized. The rearrangement uses TRBV15 and TRBJ2-3, with TRBD1 matching over 8 bases. CDR3 length equals 13 residues. V lost 8 bases to trimming and J lost 2 bases; unmatched junction nucleotides: 3. Germline V gene sequence: CDR1 LNHNV, CDR2 YYDKDF (reference sequence). DNA of the CDR3: TGTGCCACCGGACAGGGCTCCACAGATACGCAGTATTTT. Translated: CATGQGSTDTQYF.

By sample fraction, this clone is medium-sized. The chain employs TRBV24-1 and TRBJ2-2; D unresolved. This CDR3 has 14 residues. Germline V gene sequence: CDR1 KGHDR, CDR2 SFDVKD. Trimming stripped 4 bases from V and 7 bases from J, with 12 bases between. The DNA of the CDR3 is TGTGCCACCAGTGACCTTGAGGCAATCGGGGAGCTGTTTTTT. It translates to CATSDLEAIGELFF.

In this sample, this clone turned up a few times. The chain recombines TRBV7-3 with TRBJ1-1; tentative D call: TRBD1 (6 bases). The CDR3 totals 15 residues. Germline V gene lookup returns CDR1 SGHTA and CDR2 FQGTGA. V lost 5 bases and J 2 bases, leaving 15 bases between the germline ends. CDR3 loop: CASSPDGGDNTEAFF. CDR3 bases: TGTGCCAGCAGCCCCGACGGGGGCGATAACACTGAAGCTTTCTTT.

CDR3 protein: CATRVRGQPDTQYF. In DNA, the CDR3 is TGTGCCACCCGGGTCCGGGGGCAACCAGATACGCAGTATTTT. The rearrangement uses TRBV3-1 and TRBJ2-3; D may correspond to TRBD1 or TRBD2 (6 bases each). Trimming left V 10 bases short and J 4 bases short, with 18 bases between. CDR3 length: 14 residues. The germline V gene has CDR1 LGHDT and CDR2 YNNKEL (reference sequence).

Judged by abundance, this clone is medium-sized (0.01 to 0.1%). The J gene is TRBJ2-7, the V gene TRBV3-1; D ambiguous. The CDR3 sequence is 14 residues long. The V gene lost 2 bases and the J gene lost 0 bases, with 8 bases spanning the gap. The germline gives CDR1 LGHDT, CDR2 YNNKEL (reference sequence). This chain's CDR3 is CASSQSYVSYEQYF. Written as DNA, the CDR3 is TGTGCCAGCAGCCAAAGTTACGTCTCCTACGAGCAGTACTTC.

The chain is built from TRBV4-2 and TRBJ1-4; D might be TRBD1 (6 bases). Trimming left V 1 base short and J 4 bases short, with 13 bases between. In germline, CDR1 is LGHNA, CDR2 YNFKEQ. The CDR3 loop spans 16 amino acids. This CDR3 reads CASSQADRTFNEKLFF. CDR3 in DNA: TGTGCCAGCAGCCAAGCAGACAGGACCTTTAATGAAAAACTGTTTTTT.

This clone was picked up a small number of times. The chain employs TRBV7-9 and TRBJ1-5; D is undetermined. The ends were cut back, 1 base at V and 7 bases at J, with 5 bases in the middle. The germline V gene has CDR1 SEHNR and CDR2 FQNEAQ (reference sequence). The CDR3 contains 12 residues. CDR3 coding DNA: TGTGCCAGCAGCTTAGACCAACAGCCCCAGCATTTT. The encoded protein is CASSLDQQPQHF.

V usage is TRBV27 and J usage is TRBJ2-7, with D possibly TRBD1 on 6 matching bases. From germline, CDR1 is MNHEY and CDR2 SMNVEV (reference sequence). The ends were cut back, 6 bases at V and 6 bases at J, with 9 bases in the middle. This CDR3 has 11 amino acids. The CDR3 sequence: CASSRGGEQYF. CDR3 sequence (DNA): TGTGCCAGCAGCAGGGGTGGCGAGCAGTACTTC.

The V call is TRBV5-1, the J call TRBJ1-5; D possibly corresponds to TRBD1 (5 bases). The CDR3 extends over 15 amino acids. V was clipped by 0 bases and J by 5 bases, with 12 bases between them. The germline V gene encodes CDR1 SGHRS and CDR2 YFSETQ. The CDR3 protein is CASSLAVGTDQPQHF. In DNA form, the CDR3 reads TGCGCCAGCAGCTTGGCCGTGGGGACCGATCAGCCCCAGCATTTT. Filled out from reference TRBV5-1 and TRBJ1-5, the complete variable domain reads KAGVTQTPRYLIKTRGQQVTLSCSPISGHRSVSWYQQTPGQGLQFLFEYFSETQRNKGNFPGRFSGRQFSNSRSEMNVSTLELGDSALYLCASSLAVGTDQPQHFGDGTRLSIL.

The chain joins TRBV20-1 to TRBJ2-7; 10 bases line up with TRBD2. Germline V lookup: CDR1 DFQATT, CDR2 SNEGSKA (reference sequence). V lost 5 bases, J lost 5 bases, and 6 bases stayed unmatched. This CDR3 has 13 residues. The CDR3 nucleotides read TGCAGTGCTGGACCTAGCGGGAGTGACGAGCAGTACTTC. It codes for CSAGPSGSDEQYF.

This clone was counted between two and nine times. This rearrangement joins TRBV6-5 to TRBJ2-7; no firm D call. This CDR3 contains 13 residues. Trimming shortened V by 0 bases and J by 5 bases, and 8 bases separated the two germline ends. In germline, CDR1 is MNHEY, CDR2 SVGAGI. The CDR3 sequence is CASSYSKGHEQYF. DNA for the CDR3: TGTGCCAGCAGTTACTCGAAAGGACACGAGCAGTACTTC.

The V call is TRBV6-5, the J call TRBJ2-1; 15 bases match TRBD2. J lost 10 bases, V lost 2 bases, and 3 bases had no gene match. The CDR3 is 15 amino acids. Germline V gene lookup returns CDR1 MNHEY and CDR2 SVGAGI. This CDR3 is CASSYGTSGRSEQFF. DNA for the CDR3: TGTGCCAGCAGTTACGGGACTAGCGGGAGGAGCGAGCAGTTCTTC.

The chain combines TRBV2 with TRBJ2-5; TRBD1 matches 7 bases. The CDR3 totals 13 residues. Germline CDR1 is SNHLY and CDR2 is FYNNEI. V shed 11 bases, J shed 2 bases, and the junction held 8 bases outside the gene matches. The CDR3 bases are TGTGCCGGTACCAAGGACAGGCAAGAGACCCAGTACTTC. As protein: CAGTKDRQETQYF.

This clone qualifies as large. The rearrangement links TRBV6-1 to TRBJ2-7, with D uncertain. The CDR3 contains 15 residues. Trimming took off 2 bases at V and 4 bases at J, with 15 bases between the two ends. The germline gives CDR1 MNHNS, CDR2 SASEGT. CDR3 loop: CASSEYRAASYEQYF. CDR3 DNA: TGTGCCAGCAGTGAATACAGAGCAGCCTCTTACGAGCAGTACTTC.

This clone was counted a few times. The chain links TRBV12-3 or TRBV12-4 to TRBJ2-1; 8 bases are shared with TRBD2. V lost 7 bases and J lost 3; bases outside the gene matches: 8. The CDR3 has 15 amino acids. CDR3 bases: TGTGCCAGCACCCGCGGGGGGCCTCTCTACAATGAGCAGTTCTTC. Residues: CASTRGGPLYNEQFF.

CDR3: CASSVILADVAGDGEQFF. The CDR3, as DNA: TGTGCCAGCAGTGTTATCTTGGCAGACGTAGCGGGAGATGGTGAGCAGTTCTTC. This chain connects TRBV6-1 to TRBJ2-1, with 9 bases matching TRBD2. The J segment lost 9 bases and the V segment lost 4 bases, leaving 19 bases of the junction unmatched. This CDR3 region has 18 residues. The germline CDR1 and CDR2 sequences are MNHNS and SASEGT.

The chain couples TRBV5-7 to TRBJ1-4; the D gene is possibly TRBD1 (5 bases). TRBV5-7 falls under the ORF class, with uncertain function. Deletions cut 2 bases from V and 4 bases from J, with 12 bases between. The length of the CDR3 is 15 residues. The CDR3 DNA reads TGTGCCAGCAGCTTAATGGACACCAGTAATGAAAAACTGTTTTTT. Translating it yields CASSLMDTSNEKLFF.

Judged by abundance, this clone is large. The chain uses TRBV12-5 and TRBJ2-5, with no clear D. The CDR3 has 13 residues. In germline, CDR1 is LGHNT, CDR2 FRNRAP. V dropped 3 bases and J dropped 2 bases, with 7 bases sitting between them. CDR3 coding DNA: TGTGCTAGTGGTTTAGCTGGACAAGAGACCCAGTACTTC. Translating it yields CASGLAGQETQYF.

The chain joins TRBV6-1 to TRBJ2-7; 10 nucleotides line up with TRBD2. Per the germline V gene, CDR1 is MNHNS and CDR2 is SASEGT. The V gene end was trimmed by 6 bases and the J gene end by 2 bases; junction bases not matched to a gene: 1. This CDR3 contains 13 residues. In DNA, the CDR3 is TGTGCCAGCAGACTAGCGGGAACCTACGAGCAGTACTTC. It yields the protein CASRLAGTYEQYF.

This clone showed up just a few times. The chain links TRBV6-2 or TRBV6-3 to TRBJ1-5; unclear D gene. Germline V lookup: CDR1 MNHEY, CDR2 SVGEGT. This CDR3 has 13 residues. Deletions cut 4 bases from V and 6 bases from J, with 10 bases between. In DNA, the CDR3 is TGTGCCAGCAGTTCCGAAGAAGGTCAGCCCCAGCATTTT. Its translation is CASSSEEGQPQHF.

This clone was recorded a few times. The chain links TRBV27 to TRBJ1-6; 9 bases are shared with TRBD1. The J segment lost 4 bases and the V segment lost 5 bases, leaving 3 bases of the junction unmatched. This CDR3 region has 15 residues. Per the germline V gene, CDR1 is MNHEY and CDR2 is SMNVEV (reference sequence). The CDR3 protein is CASSPGQGYNSPLHF. CDR3 DNA: TGTGCCAGCAGTCCGGGACAGGGTTATAATTCACCCCTCCACTTT.

The chain carries TRBV6-1 and TRBJ1-5; D remains unclear. Germline lookup yields CDR1 MNHNS and CDR2 SASEGT. With 7 bases removed from V and 0 bases from J, the gap between germline ends came to 10 bases. The CDR3 runs to 14 residues. This CDR3 is CASNAGASNQPQHF. The CDR3 DNA is TGTGCCAGCAACGCGGGTGCTAGCAATCAGCCCCAGCATTTT.

This clone was counted between two and nine times. The J gene is TRBJ2-2, the V gene TRBV19; the D is unclear. CDR3 length: 13 amino acids. CDR1 is LNHDA and CDR2 is SQIVND in the germline V gene (reference sequence). Trimming took off 4 bases at V and 3 bases at J, with 6 bases between the two ends. The CDR3 DNA reads TGTGCCAGTAGTAGGACCGACACCGGGGAGCTGTTTTTT. It specifies CASSRTDTGELFF.

This clone qualifies as medium-sized. The rearrangement uses TRBV12-3 or TRBV12-4 and TRBJ1-1; a possible D gene is TRBD1 (6 bases). V dropped 5 bases and J dropped 8 bases, with 18 bases sitting between them. The CDR3 consists of 14 residues. DNA of the CDR3: TGTGCCAGCAGTCTCCGAGGGGGTGCTGTAGAAGCTTTCTTT. The encoded protein is CASSLRGGAVEAFF.

In this sample, this clone turned up a few times. The chain is built from TRBV2 and TRBJ2-7; D unclear. Per germline, CDR1 SNHLY and CDR2 FYNNEI. The CDR3 sequence is 11 residues long. V shed 3 bases and J shed 7 bases, with 7 bases lying between them. The CDR3 here is CASSDFLEQYF. Written as DNA, the CDR3 is TGTGCCAGCAGTGATTTCCTTGAGCAGTACTTC.

This clone was counted a few times. J is TRBJ2-5 and V is TRBV6-9; 8 bases align to TRBD2. The CDR3 has 13 residues. Looked up from germline, CDR1 is MNHGY and CDR2 is SVAAGI. J lost 5 bases, V lost 3 bases, and 2 bases had no gene match. The DNA of the CDR3 is TGTGCCAGCAGTTACCGCGGGAGGGAGACCCAGTACTTC. It codes for CASSYRGRETQYF.

The J gene is TRBJ2-7, the V gene TRBV4-1; D gene unclear. Germline CDR1 MGHRA, CDR2 YSYEKL. V dropped 2 bases and J dropped 5 bases, with 4 bases sitting between them. This CDR3 contains 11 residues. This CDR3 reads CASSQYDEQYF. The DNA for the CDR3 is TGCGCCAGCAGCCAATATGACGAGCAGTACTTC.